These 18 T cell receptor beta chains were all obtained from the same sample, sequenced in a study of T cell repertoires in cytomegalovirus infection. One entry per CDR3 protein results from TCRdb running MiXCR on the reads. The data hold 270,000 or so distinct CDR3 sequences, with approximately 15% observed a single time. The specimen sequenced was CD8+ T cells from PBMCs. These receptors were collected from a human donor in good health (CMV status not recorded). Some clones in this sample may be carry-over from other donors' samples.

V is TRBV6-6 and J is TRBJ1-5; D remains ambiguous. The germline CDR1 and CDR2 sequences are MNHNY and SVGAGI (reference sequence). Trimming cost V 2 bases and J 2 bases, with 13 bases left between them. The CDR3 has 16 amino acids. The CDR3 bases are TGTGCCAGCAGTTACGTCGTCCTGAGGGGCAATCAGCCCCAGCATTTT. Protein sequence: CASSYVVLRGNQPQHF.

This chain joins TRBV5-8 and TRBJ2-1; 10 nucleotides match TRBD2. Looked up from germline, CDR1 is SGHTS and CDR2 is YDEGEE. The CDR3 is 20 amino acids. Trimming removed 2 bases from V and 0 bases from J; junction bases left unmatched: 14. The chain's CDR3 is CASSLLLVLAGRGSYNEQFF. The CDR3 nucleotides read TGTGCCAGCAGCTTACTTCTGGTACTAGCGGGACGGGGCTCCTACAATGAGCAGTTCTTC.

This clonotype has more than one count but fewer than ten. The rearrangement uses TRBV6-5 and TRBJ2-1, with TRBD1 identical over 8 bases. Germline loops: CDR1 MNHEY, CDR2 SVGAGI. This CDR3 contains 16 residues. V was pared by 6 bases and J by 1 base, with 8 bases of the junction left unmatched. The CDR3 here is CASSPTGALSYNEQFF. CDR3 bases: TGTGCCAGCAGCCCGACAGGGGCCTTATCCTACAATGAGCAGTTCTTC.

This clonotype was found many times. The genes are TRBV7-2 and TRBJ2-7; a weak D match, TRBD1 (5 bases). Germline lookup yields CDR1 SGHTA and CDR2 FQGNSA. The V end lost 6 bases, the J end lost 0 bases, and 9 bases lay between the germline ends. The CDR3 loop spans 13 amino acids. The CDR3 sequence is CASRQTASYEQYF. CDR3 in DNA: TGTGCCAGCAGACAGACAGCCTCCTACGAGCAGTACTTC.

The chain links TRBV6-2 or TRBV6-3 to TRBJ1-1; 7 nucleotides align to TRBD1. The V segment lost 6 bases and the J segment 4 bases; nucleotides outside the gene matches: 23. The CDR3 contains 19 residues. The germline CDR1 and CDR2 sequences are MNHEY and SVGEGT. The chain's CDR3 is CASSPKKWQGDHLVTEAFF. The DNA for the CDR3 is TGTGCCAGCAGCCCTAAAAAGTGGCAGGGGGACCACTTGGTCACTGAAGCTTTCTTT.

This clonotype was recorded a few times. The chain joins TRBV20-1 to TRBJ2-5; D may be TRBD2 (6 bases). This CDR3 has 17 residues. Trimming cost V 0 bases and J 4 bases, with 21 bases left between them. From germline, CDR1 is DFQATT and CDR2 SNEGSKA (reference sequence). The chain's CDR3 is CSARDPFFAPGGETQYF. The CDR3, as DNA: TGCAGTGCTAGAGACCCGTTCTTTGCCCCCGGGGGAGAGACCCAGTACTTC.

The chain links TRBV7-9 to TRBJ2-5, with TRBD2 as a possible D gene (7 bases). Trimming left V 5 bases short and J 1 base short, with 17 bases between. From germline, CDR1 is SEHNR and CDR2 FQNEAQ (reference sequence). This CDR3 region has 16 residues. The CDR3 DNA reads TGTGCCAGCAGCCCCTTGGGAGGGGGATTCCAAGAGACCCAGTACTTC. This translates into CASSPLGGGFQETQYF.

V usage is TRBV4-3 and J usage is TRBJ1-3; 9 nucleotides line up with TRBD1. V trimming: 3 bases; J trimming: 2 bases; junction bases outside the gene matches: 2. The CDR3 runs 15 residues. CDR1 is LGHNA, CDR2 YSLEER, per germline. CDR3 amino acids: CASSQGTGTGNTIYF. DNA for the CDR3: TGCGCCAGCAGCCAGGGGACAGGGACTGGAAACACCATATATTTT.

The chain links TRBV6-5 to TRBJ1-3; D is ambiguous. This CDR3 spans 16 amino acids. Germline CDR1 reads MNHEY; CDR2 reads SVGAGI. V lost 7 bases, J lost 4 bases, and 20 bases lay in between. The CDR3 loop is CASTQTPERAGNTIYF. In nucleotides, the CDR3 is TGTGCCAGCACTCAAACGCCCGAAAGAGCCGGAAACACCATATATTTT.

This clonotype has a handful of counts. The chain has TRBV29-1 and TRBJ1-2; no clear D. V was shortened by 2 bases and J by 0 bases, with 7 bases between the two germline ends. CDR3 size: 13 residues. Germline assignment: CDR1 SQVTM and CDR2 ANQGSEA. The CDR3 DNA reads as TGCAGCGTTGAATCCGGGGCTAACTATGGCTACACCTTC. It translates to CSVESGANYGYTF.

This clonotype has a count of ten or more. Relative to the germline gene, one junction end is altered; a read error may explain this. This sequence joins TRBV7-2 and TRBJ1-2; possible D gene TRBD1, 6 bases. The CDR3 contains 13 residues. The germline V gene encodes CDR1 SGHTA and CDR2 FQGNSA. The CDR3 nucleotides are TGTGCCAGCAGCCCCCCGGGGGCTCCGGAGGGAAACTTC. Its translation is CASSPPGAPEGNF.

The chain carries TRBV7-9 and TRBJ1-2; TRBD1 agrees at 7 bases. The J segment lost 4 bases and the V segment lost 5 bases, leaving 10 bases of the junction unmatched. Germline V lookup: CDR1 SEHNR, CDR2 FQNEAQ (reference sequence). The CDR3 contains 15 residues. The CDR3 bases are TGTGCCAGCAGCGTCACAGGGGCCCCTGTCTATGGCTACACCTTC. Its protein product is CASSVTGAPVYGYTF.

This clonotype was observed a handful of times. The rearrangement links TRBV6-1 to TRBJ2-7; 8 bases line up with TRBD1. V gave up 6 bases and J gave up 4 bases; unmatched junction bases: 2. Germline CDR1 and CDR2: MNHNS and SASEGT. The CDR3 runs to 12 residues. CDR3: CASRDRVYEQYF. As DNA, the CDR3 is TGTGCCAGCAGGGACAGGGTTTACGAGCAGTACTTC.

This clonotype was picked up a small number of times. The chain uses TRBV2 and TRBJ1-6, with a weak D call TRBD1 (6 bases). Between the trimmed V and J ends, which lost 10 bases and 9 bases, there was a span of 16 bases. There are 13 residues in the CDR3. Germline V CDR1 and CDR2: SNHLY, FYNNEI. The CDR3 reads CAIVHRVRSPLHF. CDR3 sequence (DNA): TGTGCCATTGTGCACAGGGTCCGTTCACCCCTCCACTTT.

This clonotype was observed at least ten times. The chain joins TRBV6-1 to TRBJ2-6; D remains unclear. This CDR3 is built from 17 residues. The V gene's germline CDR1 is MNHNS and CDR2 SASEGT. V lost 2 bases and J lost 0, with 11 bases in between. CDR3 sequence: CASSENLGRSGANVLTF. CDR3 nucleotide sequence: TGTGCCAGCAGTGAAAATCTCGGCCGCTCTGGGGCCAACGTCCTGACTTTC.

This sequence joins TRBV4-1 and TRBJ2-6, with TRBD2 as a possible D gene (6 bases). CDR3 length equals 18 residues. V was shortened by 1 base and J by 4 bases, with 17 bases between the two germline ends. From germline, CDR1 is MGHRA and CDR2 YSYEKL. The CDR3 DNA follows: TGCGCCAGCAGCCAAGGCCCCCTGGGGGGAGGCGGGGCCAACGTCCTGACTTTC. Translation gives CASSQGPLGGGGANVLTF.

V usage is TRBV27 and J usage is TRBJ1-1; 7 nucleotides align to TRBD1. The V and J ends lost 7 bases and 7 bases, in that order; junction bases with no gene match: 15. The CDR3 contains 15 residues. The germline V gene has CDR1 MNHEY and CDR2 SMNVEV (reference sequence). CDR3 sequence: CASTSGGPGVGEAFF. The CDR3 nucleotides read TGTGCCAGCACATCAGGGGGTCCCGGGGTCGGTGAAGCTTTCTTT.

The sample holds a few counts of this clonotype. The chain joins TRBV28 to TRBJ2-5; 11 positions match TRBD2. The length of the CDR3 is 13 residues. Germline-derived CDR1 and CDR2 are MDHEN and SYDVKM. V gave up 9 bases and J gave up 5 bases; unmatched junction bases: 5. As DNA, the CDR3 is TGTGCCAGTGGACTAGCGGGTGTGGAGACCCAGTACTTC. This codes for CASGLAGVETQYF.